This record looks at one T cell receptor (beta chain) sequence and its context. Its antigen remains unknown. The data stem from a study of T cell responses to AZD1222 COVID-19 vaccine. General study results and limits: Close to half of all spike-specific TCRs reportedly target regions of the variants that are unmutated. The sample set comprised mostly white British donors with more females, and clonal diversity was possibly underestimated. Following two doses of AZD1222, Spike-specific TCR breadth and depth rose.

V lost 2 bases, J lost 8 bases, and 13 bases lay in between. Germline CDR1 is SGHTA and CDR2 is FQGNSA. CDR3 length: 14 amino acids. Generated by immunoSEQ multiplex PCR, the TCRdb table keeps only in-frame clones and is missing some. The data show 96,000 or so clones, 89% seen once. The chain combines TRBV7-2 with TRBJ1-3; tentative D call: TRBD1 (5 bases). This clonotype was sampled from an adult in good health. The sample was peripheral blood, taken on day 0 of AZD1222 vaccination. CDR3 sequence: CASSLMGTGDTIYF. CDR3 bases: TGTGCCAGCAGCTTAATGGGGACCGGGGACACCATATATTTT.